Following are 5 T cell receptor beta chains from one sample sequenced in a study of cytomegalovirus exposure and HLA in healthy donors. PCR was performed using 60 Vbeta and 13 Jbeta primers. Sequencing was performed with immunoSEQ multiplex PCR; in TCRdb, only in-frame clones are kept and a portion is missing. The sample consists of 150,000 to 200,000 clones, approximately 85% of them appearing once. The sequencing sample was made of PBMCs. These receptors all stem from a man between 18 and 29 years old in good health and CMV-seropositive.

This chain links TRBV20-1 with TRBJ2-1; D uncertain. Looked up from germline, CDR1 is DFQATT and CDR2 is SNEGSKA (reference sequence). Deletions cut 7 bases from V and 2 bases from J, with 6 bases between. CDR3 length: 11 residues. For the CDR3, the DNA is TGCAGTGGCGGTCCCTACAATGAGCAGTTCTTC. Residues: CSGGPYNEQFF.

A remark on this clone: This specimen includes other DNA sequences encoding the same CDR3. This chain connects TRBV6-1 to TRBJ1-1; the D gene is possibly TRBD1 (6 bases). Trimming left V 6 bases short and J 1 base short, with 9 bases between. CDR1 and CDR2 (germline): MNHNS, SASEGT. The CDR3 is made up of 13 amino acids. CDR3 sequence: CASRPTGNTEAFF. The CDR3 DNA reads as TGTGCCAGCAGACCGACAGGGAACACTGAAGCTTTCTTT.

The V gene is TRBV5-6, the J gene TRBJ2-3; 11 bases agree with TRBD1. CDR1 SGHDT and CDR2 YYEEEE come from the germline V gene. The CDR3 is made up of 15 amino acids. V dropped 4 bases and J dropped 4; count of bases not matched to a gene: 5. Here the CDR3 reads CASSQGTGGSDTQYF. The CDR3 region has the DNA TGTGCCAGCAGCCAGGGGACAGGGGGGTCAGATACGCAGTATTTT.

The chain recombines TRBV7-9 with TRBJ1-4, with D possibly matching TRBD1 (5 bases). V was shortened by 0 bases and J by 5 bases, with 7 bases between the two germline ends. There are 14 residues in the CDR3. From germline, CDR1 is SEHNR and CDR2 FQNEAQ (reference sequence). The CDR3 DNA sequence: TGTGCCAGCAGCTTAGCCCAGGGAAATGAAAAACTGTTTTTT. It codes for CASSLAQGNEKLFF.

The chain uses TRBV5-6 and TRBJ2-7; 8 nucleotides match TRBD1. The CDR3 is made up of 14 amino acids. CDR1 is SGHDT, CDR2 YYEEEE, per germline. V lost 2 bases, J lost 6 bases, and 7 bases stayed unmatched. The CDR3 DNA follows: TGTGCCAGCAGCTTCGGGACAGGCAATAGCGAGCAGTACTTC. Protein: CASSFGTGNSEQYF.